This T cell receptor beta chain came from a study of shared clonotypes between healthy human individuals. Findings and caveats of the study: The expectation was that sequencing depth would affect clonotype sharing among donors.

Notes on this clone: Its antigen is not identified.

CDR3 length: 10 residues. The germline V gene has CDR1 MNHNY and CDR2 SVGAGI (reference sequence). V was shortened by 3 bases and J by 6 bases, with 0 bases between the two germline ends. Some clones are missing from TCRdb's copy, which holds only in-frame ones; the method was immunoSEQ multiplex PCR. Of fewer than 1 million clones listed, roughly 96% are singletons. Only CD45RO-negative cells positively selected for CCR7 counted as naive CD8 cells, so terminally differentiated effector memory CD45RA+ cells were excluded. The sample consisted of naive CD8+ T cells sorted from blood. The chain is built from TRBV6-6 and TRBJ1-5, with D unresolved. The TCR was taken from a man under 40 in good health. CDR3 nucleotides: TGTGCCAGCAGTTATCAGCCCCAGCATTTT. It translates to CASSYQPQHF.